This TCR beta chain comes out of a study of lymphopenia after photon versus proton radiotherapy. Findings of the study overall: Under photons, naive T cells and diversity fell while effector/memory populations rose. Post-nadir TCR diversity decline inversely tracked overall survival among those who died.

In the case of this clone: The target antigen is unknown.

The method was immunoSEQ multiplex PCR; TCRdb's version includes in-frame clones alone and lacks a portion of them. Among about 20,000 clones listed, 92% were seen once. The germline V gene has CDR1 KGHSH and CDR2 LQKENI. The CDR3 contains 14 residues. With 3 bases removed from V and 5 bases from J, the gap between germline ends came to 12 bases. The clonotype was recovered from a middle-aged woman with cholangiocarcinoma. The starting material was peripheral blood, obtained from a patient treated with photon-based radiotherapy. The chain combines TRBV18 with TRBJ2-3; D assignment may be TRBD1 or TRBD2 (6 bases each). CDR3 region: CASSPPGAIDTQYF. In DNA, the CDR3 is TGTGCCAGCTCACCTCCGGGGGCAATAGATACGCAGTATTTT.